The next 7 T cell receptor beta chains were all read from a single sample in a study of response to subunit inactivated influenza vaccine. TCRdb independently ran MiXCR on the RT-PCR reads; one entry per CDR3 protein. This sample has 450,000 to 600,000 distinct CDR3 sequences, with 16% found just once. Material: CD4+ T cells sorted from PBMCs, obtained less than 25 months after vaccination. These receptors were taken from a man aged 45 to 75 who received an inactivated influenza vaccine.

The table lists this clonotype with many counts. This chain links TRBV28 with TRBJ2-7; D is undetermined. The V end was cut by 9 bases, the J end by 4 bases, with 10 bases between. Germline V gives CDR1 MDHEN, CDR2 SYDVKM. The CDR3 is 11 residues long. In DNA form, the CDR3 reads TGTGCCAGTACTCTGGGGTACGAGCAGTACTTC. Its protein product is CASTLGYEQYF.

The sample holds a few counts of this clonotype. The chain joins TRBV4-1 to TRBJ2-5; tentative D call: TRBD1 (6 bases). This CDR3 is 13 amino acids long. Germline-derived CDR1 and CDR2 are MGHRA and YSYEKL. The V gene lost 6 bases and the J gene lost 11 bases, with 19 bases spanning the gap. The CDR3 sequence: CASSTTGLNSQYF. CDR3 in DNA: TGCGCCAGCAGTACGACAGGACTCAACTCTCAGTACTTC.

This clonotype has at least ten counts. The CDR3 spells CASSLSNGLAQSSYEQYF. The CDR3 DNA reads as TGTGCCAGCAGTTTATCAAATGGACTAGCGCAGAGCTCCTACGAGCAGTACTTC. The chain couples TRBV28 to TRBJ2-7, with 9 bases matching TRBD2. Trimming cost V 1 base and J 0 bases; bases outside gene matches: 10. The CDR3 loop spans 18 amino acids. Germline CDR1 is MDHEN and CDR2 is SYDVKM.

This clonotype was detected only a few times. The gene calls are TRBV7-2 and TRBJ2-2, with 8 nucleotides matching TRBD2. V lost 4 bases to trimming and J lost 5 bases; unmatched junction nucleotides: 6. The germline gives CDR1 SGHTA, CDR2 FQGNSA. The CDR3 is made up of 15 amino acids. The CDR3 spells CASSSPGGGTGELFF. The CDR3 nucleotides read TGTGCCAGCAGCTCCCCGGGGGGGGGAACCGGGGAGCTGTTTTTT.

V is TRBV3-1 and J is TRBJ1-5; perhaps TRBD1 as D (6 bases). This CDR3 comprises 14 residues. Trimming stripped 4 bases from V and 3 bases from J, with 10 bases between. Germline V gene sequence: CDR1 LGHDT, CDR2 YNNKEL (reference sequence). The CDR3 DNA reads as TGTGCCAGCAGCCTAGGGACATACAATCAGCCCCAGCATTTT. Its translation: CASSLGTYNQPQHF.

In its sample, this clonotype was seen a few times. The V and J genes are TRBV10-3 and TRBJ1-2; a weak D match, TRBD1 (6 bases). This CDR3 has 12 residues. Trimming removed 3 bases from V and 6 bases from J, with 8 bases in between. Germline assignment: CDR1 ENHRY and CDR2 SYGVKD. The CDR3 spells CAISDRGHGYTF. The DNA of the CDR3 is TGTGCCATCAGTGACAGGGGCCATGGCTACACCTTC.

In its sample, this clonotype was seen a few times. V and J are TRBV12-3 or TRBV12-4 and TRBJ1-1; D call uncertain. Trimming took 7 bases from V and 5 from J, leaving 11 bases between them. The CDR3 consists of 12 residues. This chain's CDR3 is CASKRSDTEAFF. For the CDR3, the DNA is TGTGCCAGCAAGAGGTCAGATACTGAAGCTTTCTTT.